This is a list of T cell receptor beta chains from one sample in a study of neurological immune-mediated disorders. TCRdb ran MiXCR on the 5' RACE reads and lists one entry per CDR3 protein. Of roughly 90,000 distinct CDR3 sequences in the sample, under 4.5% were seen once. Sequencing was performed on PBMCs. Receptors were obtained from a woman in her 50s with multiple sclerosis. Both conserved end residues are part of each CDR3. Fields, in order: clone size, D gene, V gene, J gene, CDR3 protein, CDR3 DNA. The D gene is left open where the match is weak. Expanded clones get a size class; other rows say once, few or many, or leave the size out.

clone_size: many
d_call: NA
v_call: TRBV20-1
j_call: TRBJ1-1
cdr3_aa: CSARFSAPGTEAFF
cdr3_nt: TGCAGTGCTAGATTCTCGGCTCCAGGAACTGAAGCTTTCTTT

clone_size: many
d_call: NA
v_call: TRBV6-5
j_call: TRBJ2-5
cdr3_aa: CASSWLASGGPQETQYF
cdr3_nt: TGTGCCAGCAGTTGGCTAGCCTCGGGGGGCCCGCAAGAGACCCAGTACTTC

clone_size: many
d_call: TRBD2
v_call: TRBV5-5
j_call: TRBJ2-7
cdr3_aa: CASSLERGRDEQYF
cdr3_nt: TGTGCCAGCAGCCTGGAGCGGGGTCGTGACGAGCAGTACTTC

clone_size: many
d_call: TRBD2
v_call: TRBV20-1
j_call: TRBJ2-2
cdr3_aa: CSATTSGGLTGELFF
cdr3_nt: TGCAGTGCTACCACTAGCGGGGGCTTGACCGGGGAGCTGTTTTTT

clone_size: many
d_call: NA
v_call: TRBV4-1
j_call: TRBJ2-2
cdr3_aa: CASGQGAGRTGELFF
cdr3_nt: TGCGCCAGCGGACAAGGGGCAGGGAGGACCGGGGAGCTGTTTTTT

clone_size: NA
d_call: NA
v_call: TRBV7-6
j_call: TRBJ2-1
cdr3_aa: CASSFKSGSEQFF
cdr3_nt: TGTGCCAGCAGCTTTAAATCGGGGAGTGAGCAGTTCTTC

clone_size: many
d_call: NA
v_call: TRBV6-4
j_call: TRBJ2-2
cdr3_aa: CASSAGNTGELFF
cdr3_nt: TGTGCCAGCAGTGCAGGGAACACCGGGGAGCTGTTTTTT

clone_size: many
d_call: TRBD1
v_call: TRBV12-3/TRBV12-4
j_call: TRBJ2-7
cdr3_aa: CASSLKGTVGSREQYF
cdr3_nt: TGTGCCAGCAGTTTAAAGGGGACAGTAGGGTCTCGCGAGCAGTACTTC

clone_size: few
d_call: NA
v_call: TRBV28
j_call: TRBJ2-3
cdr3_aa: CASPPGSSTDTQYF
cdr3_nt: TGTGCCAGCCCCCCAGGGTCCAGCACAGATACGCAGTATTTT

clone_size: many
d_call: TRBD1
v_call: TRBV27
j_call: TRBJ1-2
cdr3_aa: CASTKYPGQGLSNYGYTF
cdr3_nt: TGTGCCAGCACCAAATACCCAGGACAGGGCCTTTCTAACTATGGCTACACCTTC

clone_size: many
d_call: TRBD1
v_call: TRBV4-1
j_call: TRBJ1-1
cdr3_aa: CASSLRQGSVNTEAFF
cdr3_nt: TGCGCCAGCAGCCTACGACAGGGCTCAGTGAACACTGAAGCTTTCTTT

clone_size: medium-sized
d_call: NA
v_call: TRBV20-1
j_call: TRBJ2-4
cdr3_aa: CSAIGAKNIQYF
cdr3_nt: TGCAGTGCTATCGGGGCCAAAAACATTCAGTACTTC

clone_size: many
d_call: TRBD1
v_call: TRBV20-1
j_call: TRBJ2-7
cdr3_aa: CSAPPGAGGSEQYF
cdr3_nt: TGCAGTGCCCCCCCCGGGGCAGGGGGTAGCGAGCAGTACTTC

clone_size: many
d_call: NA
v_call: TRBV7-2
j_call: TRBJ2-7
cdr3_aa: CASTLTGPANGEQYF
cdr3_nt: TGTGCCAGCACCCTCACCGGGCCAGCGAATGGGGAGCAGTACTTC

clone_size: many
d_call: TRBD1
v_call: TRBV5-4
j_call: TRBJ1-2
cdr3_aa: CASSRDRDVMGRGYTF
cdr3_nt: TGTGCCAGCAGTCGGGACAGGGATGTTATGGGTCGTGGCTACACCTTC

clone_size: many
d_call: NA
v_call: TRBV29-1
j_call: TRBJ2-3
cdr3_aa: CSARSNPDDTQYF
cdr3_nt: TGCAGCGCCAGGTCGAATCCCGACGATACGCAGTATTTT

clone_size: many
d_call: TRBD1
v_call: TRBV20-1
j_call: TRBJ2-7
cdr3_aa: CSATRGQGSYEQYF
cdr3_nt: TGCAGTGCTACCCGAGGACAGGGCTCCTACGAGCAGTACTTC

clone_size: many
d_call: NA
v_call: TRBV7-9
j_call: TRBJ2-1
cdr3_aa: CASSLFAVEYNEQFF
cdr3_nt: TGTGCCAGCAGCTTATTTGCAGTAGAATACAATGAGCAGTTCTTC

clone_size: many
d_call: TRBD1
v_call: TRBV15
j_call: TRBJ2-7
cdr3_aa: CATSRTGLYEQYF
cdr3_nt: TGTGCCACCAGCAGGACAGGGCTGTACGAGCAGTACTTC

clone_size: NA
d_call: NA
v_call: TRBV6-5
j_call: TRBJ2-7
cdr3_aa: CASSSRTLSSYEQYF
cdr3_nt: TGTGCCAGCAGTTCCCGGACCCTAAGCTCCTACGAGCAGTACTTC

clone_size: many
d_call: NA
v_call: TRBV6-1
j_call: TRBJ2-7
cdr3_aa: CATHPAVTYEQYF
cdr3_nt: TGTGCCACCCATCCGGCGGTCACCTACGAGCAGTACTTC

clone_size: many
d_call: NA
v_call: TRBV5-6
j_call: TRBJ1-4
cdr3_aa: CASSREINEKLFF
cdr3_nt: TGTGCCAGCTCCAGAGAAATTAATGAAAAACTGTTTTTT

clone_size: many
d_call: TRBD2
v_call: TRBV7-6
j_call: TRBJ2-1
cdr3_aa: CASSLGSGGASEQFF
cdr3_nt: TGTGCCAGCAGCTTAGGTAGCGGGGGGGCCAGTGAGCAGTTCTTC

clone_size: many
d_call: TRBD1
v_call: TRBV20-1
j_call: TRBJ2-1
cdr3_aa: CSATGTGSNEQFF
cdr3_nt: TGCAGTGCTACCGGGACAGGGTCCAATGAGCAGTTCTTC

clone_size: many
d_call: TRBD1
v_call: TRBV19
j_call: TRBJ1-5
cdr3_aa: CASHTTGGSGNQPQHF
cdr3_nt: TGTGCCAGTCATACGACAGGGGGCTCGGGCAATCAGCCCCAGCATTTT

clone_size: many
d_call: NA
v_call: TRBV7-3
j_call: TRBJ2-1
cdr3_aa: CASSLNQASAQEQFF
cdr3_nt: TGTGCCAGCAGCTTAAACCAGGCTAGCGCCCAGGAGCAGTTCTTC

clone_size: many
d_call: TRBD1
v_call: TRBV7-3
j_call: TRBJ2-1
cdr3_aa: CASSLTSRPGQGAYEQFF
cdr3_nt: TGTGCCAGCAGCTTAACCAGCCGCCCGGGACAGGGCGCATATGAGCAGTTCTTC

clone_size: few
d_call: NA
v_call: TRBV7-9
j_call: TRBJ2-5
cdr3_aa: CASSSRGRQETQYF
cdr3_nt: TGTGCCAGCAGTTCTCGGGGACGCCAAGAGACCCAGTACTTC

clone_size: NA
d_call: NA
v_call: TRBV10-3
j_call: TRBJ1-3
cdr3_aa: CAISEALGGNTIYF
cdr3_nt: TGTGCCATCAGTGAGGCCCTTGGAGGAAACACCATATATTTT

clone_size: many
d_call: TRBD1
v_call: TRBV20-1
j_call: TRBJ2-2
cdr3_aa: CSATETGAGELFF
cdr3_nt: TGCAGTGCTACAGAAACAGGGGCCGGGGAGCTGTTTTTT

clone_size: many
d_call: NA
v_call: TRBV9
j_call: TRBJ2-7
cdr3_aa: CASSVGGATYEQYF
cdr3_nt: TGTGCCAGCAGCGTAGGAGGGGCCACCTACGAGCAGTACTTC

clone_size: many
d_call: NA
v_call: TRBV28
j_call: TRBJ1-5
cdr3_aa: CASSDVGGGRNQPQHF
cdr3_nt: TGTGCCAGCAGTGACGTAGGGGGGGGCCGCAATCAGCCCCAGCATTTT

clone_size: many
d_call: TRBD1
v_call: TRBV20-1
j_call: TRBJ1-2
cdr3_aa: CSARDAGTESYTF
cdr3_nt: TGCAGTGCTAGAGATGCCGGGACAGAAAGCTACACCTTC

clone_size: many
d_call: NA
v_call: TRBV4-1
j_call: TRBJ1-5
cdr3_aa: CASSQGVGGVFQPQHF
cdr3_nt: TGCGCCAGCAGCCAAGGGGTTGGGGGCGTATTTCAGCCCCAGCATTTT

clone_size: many
d_call: TRBD1
v_call: TRBV15
j_call: TRBJ2-3
cdr3_aa: CATSREAGTGEDTQYF
cdr3_nt: TGTGCCACCAGCAGAGAAGCCGGGACAGGGGAAGATACGCAGTATTTT

clone_size: many
d_call: NA
v_call: TRBV9
j_call: TRBJ1-6
cdr3_aa: CASSVSVTETYNSPLHF
cdr3_nt: TGTGCCAGCAGCGTTTCTGTAACAGAGACCTATAATTCACCCCTCCACTTT

clone_size: many
d_call: TRBD1
v_call: TRBV5-1
j_call: TRBJ1-1
cdr3_aa: CASSWDRGTTEAFF
cdr3_nt: TGCGCCAGCAGCTGGGACAGGGGGACCACTGAAGCTTTCTTT

clone_size: many
d_call: NA
v_call: TRBV4-2
j_call: TRBJ2-7
cdr3_aa: CASSQEGYEQYF
cdr3_nt: TGTGCCAGCAGCCAAGAAGGGTACGAGCAGTACTTC

clone_size: many
d_call: NA
v_call: TRBV5-1
j_call: TRBJ1-3
cdr3_aa: CASSLDSSGNTIYF
cdr3_nt: TGCGCCAGCAGCTTGGACAGCTCTGGAAACACCATATATTTT

clone_size: NA
d_call: NA
v_call: TRBV18
j_call: TRBJ2-2
cdr3_aa: CASSESSRGISGELFF
cdr3_nt: TGTGCCAGCTCAGAGTCCTCGAGGGGGATTTCCGGGGAGCTGTTTTTT

clone_size: many
d_call: TRBD2
v_call: TRBV4-1
j_call: TRBJ2-7
cdr3_aa: CASSHPGLGIYEQYF
cdr3_nt: TGCGCCAGCAGCCATCCGGGACTAGGAATCTACGAGCAGTACTTC

clone_size: many
d_call: NA
v_call: TRBV7-2
j_call: TRBJ2-5
cdr3_aa: CASSTLPTGDKGRETQYF
cdr3_nt: TGTGCCAGCAGCACCCTACCGACAGGAGATAAGGGGAGGGAGACCCAGTACTTC

clone_size: many
d_call: NA
v_call: TRBV7-9
j_call: TRBJ1-1
cdr3_aa: CASSLVADTEAFF
cdr3_nt: TGTGCCAGCAGCTTAGTGGCAGACACTGAAGCTTTCTTT

clone_size: many
d_call: TRBD1
v_call: TRBV7-6
j_call: TRBJ1-5
cdr3_aa: CASSTRDRGVWQPQHF
cdr3_nt: TGTGCCAGCAGCACCCGGGACAGGGGCGTGTGGCAGCCCCAGCATTTT

clone_size: many
d_call: NA
v_call: TRBV20-1
j_call: TRBJ2-5
cdr3_aa: CSAHAIGGARETQYF
cdr3_nt: TGCAGTGCTCATGCTATAGGGGGGGCCAGGGAGACCCAGTACTTC

clone_size: many
d_call: NA
v_call: TRBV6-5
j_call: TRBJ1-2
cdr3_aa: CASSRNLPGLNYGYTF
cdr3_nt: TGTGCCAGCAGTAGAAACCTTCCCGGACTTAACTATGGCTACACCTTC

clone_size: many
d_call: TRBD1
v_call: TRBV5-1
j_call: TRBJ2-7
cdr3_aa: CASSFKGASYEQYF
cdr3_nt: TGCGCCAGCAGCTTTAAGGGGGCCTCCTACGAGCAGTACTTC

clone_size: many
d_call: TRBD1
v_call: TRBV4-3
j_call: TRBJ2-7
cdr3_aa: CASSQHRDRGTYEQYF
cdr3_nt: TGCGCCAGCAGCCAGCACCGGGACAGGGGTACCTACGAGCAGTACTTC

clone_size: many
d_call: NA
v_call: TRBV6-5
j_call: TRBJ2-7
cdr3_aa: CASSSEPQGRYEQYF
cdr3_nt: TGTGCCAGCAGTTCAGAACCACAGGGGAGGTACGAGCAGTACTTC

clone_size: many
d_call: NA
v_call: TRBV20-1
j_call: TRBJ2-7
cdr3_aa: CSASDLTYEQYF
cdr3_nt: TGCAGTGCTAGCGACTTAACCTACGAGCAGTACTTC

clone_size: many
d_call: NA
v_call: TRBV20-1
j_call: TRBJ2-1
cdr3_aa: CSARGTHNEQFF
cdr3_nt: TGCAGTGCTAGAGGTACCCACAATGAGCAGTTCTTC

clone_size: many
d_call: NA
v_call: TRBV20-1
j_call: TRBJ2-4
cdr3_aa: CSASRGGAYGKNIQYF
cdr3_nt: TGCAGTGCTTCCAGGGGTGGAGCTTACGGCAAAAACATTCAGTACTTC